This is a list of T cell receptor beta chains from one sample in a study of blood T cell repertoires in COVID-19. The data were produced by immunoSEQ multiplex PCR, yet TCRdb's version contains in-frame clones alone and is incomplete. The table shows around 130,000 clones, with 83% occurring only once. The sequenced sample was PBMCs or T cells enriched from blood (not recorded which). Receptors originate from a man aged 25 to 45 who had recovered from COVID-19. CDR3s include the opening cysteine and the closing phenylalanine or tryptophan. Fields, in order: clone size, D gene, V gene, J gene, CDR3 DNA, CDR3 protein. The D gene is left open where the match is weak. Clone size is not always given. Where it is, it says once, few, many or a class for expanded clones.

-	-	TRBV6-1	TRBJ1-1	TGTGCCAGCAGTGAAGGCAGGGCTGAAGCTTTCTTT	CASSEGRAEAFF
once	TRBD2	TRBV5-1	TRBJ2-1	TGCGCCAGCAGCGCTCTAGCGGGAGGCGGCGATGAGCAGTTCTTC	CASSALAGGGDEQFF
-	TRBD1	TRBV2	TRBJ1-1	TGTGCCAGCAGTTTACAGGGGCCCCGGGACACTGAAGCTTTCTTT	CASSLQGPRDTEAFF
-	TRBD1	TRBV3-1/TRBV3-2	TRBJ1-1	TGTGCCAGCAGCCAAGGGGGACAGGGTGGACTCACTGAAGCTTTCTTT	CASSQGGQGGLTEAFF
once	TRBD1	TRBV7-2	TRBJ2-7	TGTGCCAGCAGCTCTAGGGGGTCGGGGACAGGGGCGACCTACGAGCAGTACTTC	CASSSRGSGTGATYEQYF
-	-	TRBV27	TRBJ2-3	TGTGCCAGCAGTTTCCTGGGGGCCACAGATACGCAGTATTTT	CASSFLGATDTQYF
-	TRBD2	TRBV3-1/TRBV3-2	TRBJ2-2	TGTGCCAGCAGCCAAGAACGGGGGAGGGGCACCGGGGAGCTGTTTTTT	CASSQERGRGTGELFF
-	-	TRBV5-1	TRBJ2-3	TGCGCCAGCAGCTTGCCCTCAGATACGCAGTATTTT	CASSLPSDTQYF
few	TRBD1	TRBV27	TRBJ1-1	TGTGCCAGCAGTACCGCGACAGGGAGCACTGAAGCTTTCTTT	CASSTATGSTEAFF
-	TRBD2	TRBV6-5	TRBJ2-1	TGTGCCAGCAATATACTAGCGGGAGAATCGGATGAGCAGTTCTTC	CASNILAGESDEQFF
-	-	TRBV3-1/TRBV3-2	TRBJ2-3	TGTGCCAGCAGCCAAACTGACGGGATGCAGTATTTT	CASSQTDGMQYF
-	-	TRBV12-3/TRBV12-4	TRBJ1-2	TGTGCCAGCAGTCTCGATCAGGGCTACACCTTC	CASSLDQGYTF
-	TRBD1	TRBV7-9	TRBJ2-6	TGTGCCAGCAGCTGGGGGACAGGGTTTCCTGGGGCCAACGTCCTGACTTTC	CASSWGTGFPGANVLTF
-	TRBD2	TRBV19	TRBJ2-7	TGTGCCAGTAGGGGGGGGACTAGCGGGAGTTACGAGCAGTACTTC	CASRGGTSGSYEQYF
-	-	TRBV3-1/TRBV3-2	TRBJ1-1	TGTGCCAGCAGCCAACTGCTTTCGGGGGTGAGGGGGAACACTGAAGCTTTCTTT	CASSQLLSGVRGNTEAFF
-	-	TRBV15	TRBJ2-1	TGTGCCACCAGCAGAGAAGTGACAGTCCGTGTGCATGAGCAGTTCTTC	CATSREVTVRVHEQFF
-	TRBD2	TRBV5-6	TRBJ2-5	TGTGCCAGCGGACAACGGCCCGCGGGGGGAGAGACCCAGTACTTC	CASGQRPAGGETQYF
-	-	TRBV21-1	TRBJ1-2	TGTGCCAGCAGCAAAGGCCCCCCAGCAGGGGGTTTCTATGGCTACACCTTC	CASSKGPPAGGFYGYTF